This record concerns one TCR beta chain sequence. How the authors handled the data: Reference gene primers were amplified, and this amplification served to estimate nucleated cell counts. The protocol was immunoSEQ multiplex PCR, while the TCRdb copy is restricted to in-frame clones and leaves out a portion. That table gives V, J and clone size, and the DNA gave D and trimming. The sample has approximately 60,000 clones; roughly 80% are singletons. This specimen belongs to a study of blood T cell repertoires in COVID-19. Study-level information: Some COVID-19 samples were acute and others convalescent; all came from the United States, Italy and Spain. T cells, B-cell-depleted T cells, or PBMCs provided the cDNA or gDNA that served as material.

This CDR3 spans 17 amino acids. The ends lost 6 bases at V and 7 bases at J; junction bases unmatched: 15. Germline CDR1 and CDR2: SGHDN and FVKESK. The chain employs TRBV14 and TRBJ1-2, with TRBD1 identical over 12 bases. Sequencing was carried out using peripheral blood. The TCR was taken from a woman aged 55-75 years with acute or convalescent COVID-19. Written as DNA, the CDR3 is TGTGCCAGCAGTCGCCAAAGTCCCGGGACAGGGGGCGGTGGCTACACCTTC. Protein sequence: CASSRQSPGTGGGGYTF.